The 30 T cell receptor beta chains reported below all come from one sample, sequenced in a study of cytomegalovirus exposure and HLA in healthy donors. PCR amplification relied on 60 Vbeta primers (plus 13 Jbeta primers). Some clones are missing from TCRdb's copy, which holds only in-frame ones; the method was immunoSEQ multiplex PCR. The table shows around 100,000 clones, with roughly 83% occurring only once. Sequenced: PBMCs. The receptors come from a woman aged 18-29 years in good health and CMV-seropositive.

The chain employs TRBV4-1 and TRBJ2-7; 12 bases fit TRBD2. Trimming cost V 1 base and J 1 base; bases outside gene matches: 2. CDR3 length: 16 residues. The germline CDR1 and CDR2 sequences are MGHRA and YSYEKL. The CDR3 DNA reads TGCGCCAGCAGCCAAGGAGGACTAGCGGGATCCTACGAGCAGTACTTC. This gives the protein CASSQGGLAGSYEQYF.

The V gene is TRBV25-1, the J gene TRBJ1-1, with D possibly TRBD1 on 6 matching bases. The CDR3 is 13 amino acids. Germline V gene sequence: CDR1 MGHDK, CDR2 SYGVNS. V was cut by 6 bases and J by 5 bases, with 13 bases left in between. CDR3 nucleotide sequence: TGTGCCAGCAGCCCCTACAGGGTAACTGAAGCTTTCTTT. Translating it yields CASSPYRVTEAFF.

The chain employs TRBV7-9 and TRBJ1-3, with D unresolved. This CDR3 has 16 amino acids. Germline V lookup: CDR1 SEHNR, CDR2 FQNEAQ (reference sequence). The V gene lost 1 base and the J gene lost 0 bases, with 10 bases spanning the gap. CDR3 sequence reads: CASSLVAEPSGNTIYF. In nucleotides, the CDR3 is TGTGCCAGCAGCTTAGTTGCGGAACCCTCTGGAAACACCATATATTTT.

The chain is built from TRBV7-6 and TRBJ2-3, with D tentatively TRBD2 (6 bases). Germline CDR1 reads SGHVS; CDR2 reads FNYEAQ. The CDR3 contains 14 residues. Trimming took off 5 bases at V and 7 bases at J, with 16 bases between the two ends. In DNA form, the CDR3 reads TGTGCCAGCAGCCTTGGAGGGCCAGTAAATACGCAGTATTTT. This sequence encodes CASSLGGPVNTQYF. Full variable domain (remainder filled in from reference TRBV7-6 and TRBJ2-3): GAGVSQSPRYKVTKRGQDVALRCDPISGHVSLYWYRQALGQGPEFLTYFNYEAQQDKSGLPNDRFSAERPEGSISTLTIQRTEQRDSAMYRCASSLGGPVNTQYFGPGTRLTVL.

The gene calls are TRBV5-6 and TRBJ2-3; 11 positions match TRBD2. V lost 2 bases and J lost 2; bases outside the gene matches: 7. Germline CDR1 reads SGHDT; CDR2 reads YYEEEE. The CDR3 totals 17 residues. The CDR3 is CASSFPTSGAFTDTQYF. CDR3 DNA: TGTGCCAGCAGCTTTCCGACTAGCGGGGCATTCACAGATACGCAGTATTTT. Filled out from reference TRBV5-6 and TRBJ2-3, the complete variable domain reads DAGVTQSPTHLIKTRGQQVTLRCSPKSGHDTVSWYQQALGQGPQFIFQYYEEEERQRGNFPDRFSGHQFPNYSSELNVNALLLGDSALYLCASSFPTSGAFTDTQYFGPGTRLTVL.

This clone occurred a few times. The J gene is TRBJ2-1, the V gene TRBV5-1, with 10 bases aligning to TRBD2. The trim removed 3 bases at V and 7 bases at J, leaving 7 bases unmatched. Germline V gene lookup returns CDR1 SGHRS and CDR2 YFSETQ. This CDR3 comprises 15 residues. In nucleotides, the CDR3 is TGCGCCAGCAGCTCCCTAGCGGGAGCATTGAATGAGCAGTTCTTC. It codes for CASSSLAGALNEQFF.

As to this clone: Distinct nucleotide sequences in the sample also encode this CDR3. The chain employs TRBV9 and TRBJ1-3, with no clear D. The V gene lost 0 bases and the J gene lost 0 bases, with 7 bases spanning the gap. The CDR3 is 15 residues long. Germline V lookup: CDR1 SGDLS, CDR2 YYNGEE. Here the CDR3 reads CASSVGGGSGNTIYF. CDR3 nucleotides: TGTGCCAGCAGCGTAGGAGGAGGCTCTGGAAACACCATATATTTT.

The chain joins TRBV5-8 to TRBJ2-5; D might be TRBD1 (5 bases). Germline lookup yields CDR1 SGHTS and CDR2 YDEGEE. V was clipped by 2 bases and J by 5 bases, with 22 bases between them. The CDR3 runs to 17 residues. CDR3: CASSLSGAPQVGETQYF. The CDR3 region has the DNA TGTGCCAGCAGCTTAAGTGGGGCCCCTCAGGTCGGGGAGACCCAGTACTTC.

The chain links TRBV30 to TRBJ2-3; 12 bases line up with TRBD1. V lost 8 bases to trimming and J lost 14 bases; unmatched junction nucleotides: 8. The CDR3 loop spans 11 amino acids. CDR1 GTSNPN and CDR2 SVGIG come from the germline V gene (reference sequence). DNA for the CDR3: TGTGCCCGATCCGGGACAGGGGGCAGGTATTTT. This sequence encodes CARSGTGGRYF.

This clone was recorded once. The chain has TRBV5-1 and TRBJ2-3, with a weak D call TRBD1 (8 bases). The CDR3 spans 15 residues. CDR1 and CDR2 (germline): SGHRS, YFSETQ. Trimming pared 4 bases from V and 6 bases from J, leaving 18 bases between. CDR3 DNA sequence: TGCGCCAGCAGCAGAAGGACAGGGAGGGGGGATACGCAGTATTTT. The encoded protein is CASSRRTGRGDTQYF.

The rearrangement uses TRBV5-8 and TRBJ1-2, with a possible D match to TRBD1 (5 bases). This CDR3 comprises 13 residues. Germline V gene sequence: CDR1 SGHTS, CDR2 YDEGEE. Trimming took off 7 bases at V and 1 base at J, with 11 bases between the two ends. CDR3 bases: TGTGCCAGCCCATCGGGGGTTAACTATGGCTACACCTTC. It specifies CASPSGVNYGYTF.

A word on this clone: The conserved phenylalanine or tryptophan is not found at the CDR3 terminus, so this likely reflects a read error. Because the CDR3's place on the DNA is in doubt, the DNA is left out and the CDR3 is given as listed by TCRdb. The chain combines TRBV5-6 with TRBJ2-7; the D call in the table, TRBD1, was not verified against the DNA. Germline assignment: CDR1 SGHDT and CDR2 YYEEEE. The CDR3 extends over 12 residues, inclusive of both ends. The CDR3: CASSLAGTGTID.

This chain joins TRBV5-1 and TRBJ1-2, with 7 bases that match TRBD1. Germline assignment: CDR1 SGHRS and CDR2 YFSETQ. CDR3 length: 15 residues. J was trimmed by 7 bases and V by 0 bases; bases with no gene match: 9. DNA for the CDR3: TGCGCCAGCAGCTTGGAACCGGGACAGTCAGCTGGCTACACCTTC. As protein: CASSLEPGQSAGYTF. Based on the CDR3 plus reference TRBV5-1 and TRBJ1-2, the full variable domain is KAGVTQTPRYLIKTRGQQVTLSCSPISGHRSVSWYQQTPGQGLQFLFEYFSETQRNKGNFPGRFSGRQFSNSRSEMNVSTLELGDSALYLCASSLEPGQSAGYTFGSGTRLTVV.

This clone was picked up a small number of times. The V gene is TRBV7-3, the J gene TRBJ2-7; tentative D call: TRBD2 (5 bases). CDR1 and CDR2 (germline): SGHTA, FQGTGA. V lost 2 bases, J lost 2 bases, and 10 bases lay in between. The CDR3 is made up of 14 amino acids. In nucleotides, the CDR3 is TGTGCCAGCAGCTTAGCGGGCCCCACCTACGAGCAGTACTTC. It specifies CASSLAGPTYEQYF.

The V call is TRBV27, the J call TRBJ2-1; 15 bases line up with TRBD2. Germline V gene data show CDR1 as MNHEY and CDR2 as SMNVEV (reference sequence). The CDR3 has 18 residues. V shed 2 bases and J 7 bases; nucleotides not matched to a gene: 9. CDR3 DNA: TGTGCCAGCAGTTTACTCGGGACTAGCGGGAGGTCGGGGAATGAGCAGTTCTTC. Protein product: CASSLLGTSGRSGNEQFF.

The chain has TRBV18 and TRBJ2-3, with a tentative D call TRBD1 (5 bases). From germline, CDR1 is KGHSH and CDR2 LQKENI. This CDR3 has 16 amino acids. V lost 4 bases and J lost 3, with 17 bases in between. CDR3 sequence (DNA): TGTGCCAGCTCACAACTGAGGACACCAAAAACAGATACGCAGTATTTT. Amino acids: CASSQLRTPKTDTQYF.

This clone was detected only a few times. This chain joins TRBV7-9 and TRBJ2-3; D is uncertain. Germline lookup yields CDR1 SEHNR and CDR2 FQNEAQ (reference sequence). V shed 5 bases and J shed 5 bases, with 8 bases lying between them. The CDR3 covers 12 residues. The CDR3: CASSQSGDTQYF. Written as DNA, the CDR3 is TGTGCCAGCAGCCAATCCGGAGATACGCAGTATTTT.

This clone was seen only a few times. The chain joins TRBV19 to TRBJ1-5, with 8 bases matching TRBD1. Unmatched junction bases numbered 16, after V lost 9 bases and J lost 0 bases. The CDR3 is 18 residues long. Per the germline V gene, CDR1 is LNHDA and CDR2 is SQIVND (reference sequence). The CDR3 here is CASRISRGQAYSNQPQHF. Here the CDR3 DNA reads TGTGCCAGCAGAATTAGTCGGGGACAGGCCTATAGCAATCAGCCCCAGCATTTT.

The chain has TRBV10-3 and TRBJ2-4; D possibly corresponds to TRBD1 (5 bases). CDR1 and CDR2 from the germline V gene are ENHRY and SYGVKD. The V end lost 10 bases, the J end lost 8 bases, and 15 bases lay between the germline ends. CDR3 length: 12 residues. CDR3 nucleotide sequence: TGTGCCACGCAGGGCGGAAGGGACATTCAGTACTTC. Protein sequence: CATQGGRDIQYF.

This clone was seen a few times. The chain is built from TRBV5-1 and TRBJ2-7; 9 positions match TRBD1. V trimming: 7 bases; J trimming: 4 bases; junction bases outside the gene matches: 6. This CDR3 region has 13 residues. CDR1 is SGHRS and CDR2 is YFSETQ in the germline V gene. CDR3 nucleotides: TGCGCCAGCGCACAGGGGGCGCAATACGAGCAGTACTTC. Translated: CASAQGAQYEQYF.

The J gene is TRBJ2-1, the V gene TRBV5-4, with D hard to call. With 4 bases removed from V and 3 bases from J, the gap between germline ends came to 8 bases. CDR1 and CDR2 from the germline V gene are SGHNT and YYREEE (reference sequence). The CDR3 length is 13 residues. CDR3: CASSEAHYNEQFF. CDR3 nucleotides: TGTGCCAGCAGCGAGGCCCACTACAATGAGCAGTTCTTC.

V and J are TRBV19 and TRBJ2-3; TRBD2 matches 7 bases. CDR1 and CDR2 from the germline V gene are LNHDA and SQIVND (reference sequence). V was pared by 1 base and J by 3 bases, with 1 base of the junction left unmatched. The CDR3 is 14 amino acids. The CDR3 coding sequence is TGTGCCAGTAGTATAGCGGGAGGTACAGATACGCAGTATTTT. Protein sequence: CASSIAGGTDTQYF.

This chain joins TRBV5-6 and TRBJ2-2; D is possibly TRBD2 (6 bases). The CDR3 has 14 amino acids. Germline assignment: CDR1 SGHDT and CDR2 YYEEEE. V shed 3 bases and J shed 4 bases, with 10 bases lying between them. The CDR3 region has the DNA TGTGCCAGCAGCTCAGGACTATTCACCGGGGAGCTGTTTTTT. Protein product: CASSSGLFTGELFF.

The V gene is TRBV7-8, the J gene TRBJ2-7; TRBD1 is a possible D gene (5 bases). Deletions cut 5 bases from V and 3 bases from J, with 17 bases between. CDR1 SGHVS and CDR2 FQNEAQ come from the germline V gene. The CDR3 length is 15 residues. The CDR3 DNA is TGTGCCAGCAGCAACCCAAAGGGGCAGATCTACGAGCAGTACTTC. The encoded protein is CASSNPKGQIYEQYF.

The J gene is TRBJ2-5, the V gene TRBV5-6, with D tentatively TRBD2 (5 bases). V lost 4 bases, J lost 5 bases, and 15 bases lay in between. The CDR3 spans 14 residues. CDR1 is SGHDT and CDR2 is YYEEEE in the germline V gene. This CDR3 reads CASSLLHERETQYF. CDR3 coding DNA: TGTGCCAGCAGCCTACTACACGAGCGGGAGACCCAGTACTTC.

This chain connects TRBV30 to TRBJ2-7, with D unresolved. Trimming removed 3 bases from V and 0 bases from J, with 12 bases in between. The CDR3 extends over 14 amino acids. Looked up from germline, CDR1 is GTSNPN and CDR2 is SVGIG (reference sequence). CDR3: CAWRRSASSYEQYF. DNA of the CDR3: TGTGCCTGGAGAAGAAGTGCGAGCTCCTACGAGCAGTACTTC.

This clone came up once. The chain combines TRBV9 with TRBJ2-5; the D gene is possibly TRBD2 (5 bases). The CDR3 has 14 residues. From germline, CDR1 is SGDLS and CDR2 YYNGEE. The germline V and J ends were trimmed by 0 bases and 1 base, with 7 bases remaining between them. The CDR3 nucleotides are TGTGCCAGCAGCGTAGGAACTAGCCAAGAGACCCAGTACTTC. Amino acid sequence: CASSVGTSQETQYF.

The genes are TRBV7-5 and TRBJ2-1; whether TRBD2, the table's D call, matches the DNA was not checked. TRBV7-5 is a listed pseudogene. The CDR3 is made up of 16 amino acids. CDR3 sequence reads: CARSLDGAGGYNEQFF. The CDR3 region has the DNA TGTGCCAGAAGCTTAGATGGAGCGGGAGGCTACAATGAGCAGTTCTTC.

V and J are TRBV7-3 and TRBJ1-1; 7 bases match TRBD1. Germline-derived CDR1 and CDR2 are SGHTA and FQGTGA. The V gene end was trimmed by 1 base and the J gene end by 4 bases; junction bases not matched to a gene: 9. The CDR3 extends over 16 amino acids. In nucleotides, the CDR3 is TGTGCCAGCAGCTTAAATAGTGGACAGGCGGGCACTGAAGCTTTCTTT. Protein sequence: CASSLNSGQAGTEAFF.

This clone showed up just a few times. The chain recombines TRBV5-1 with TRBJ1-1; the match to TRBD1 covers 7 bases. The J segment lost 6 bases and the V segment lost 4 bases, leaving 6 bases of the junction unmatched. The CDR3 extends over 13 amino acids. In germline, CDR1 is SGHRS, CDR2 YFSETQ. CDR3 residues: CASSGSGTAEAFF. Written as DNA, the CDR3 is TGCGCCAGCAGCGGATCCGGGACAGCTGAAGCTTTCTTT.